This entry lists 20 T cell receptor beta chains sequenced from one sample in a study of CD8 T cells in Susac syndrome. An amount of RNA that ranged from roughly 0.5 to 1 ug was reverse transcribed with random hexamers. MiXCR, run by TCRdb on the immunoSEQ multiplex PCR reads, gives a single entry per CDR3 protein. Of around 110,000 distinct CDR3 sequences in the sample, less than 95% were seen once. The specimen sequenced was CD8+ T cells from PBMCs. The source is a human donor with Susac syndrome.

J is TRBJ2-7 and V is TRBV7-9; D tentatively fits TRBD1 or TRBD2 (6 bases each). Trimming cost V 0 bases and J 1 base, with 13 bases left between them. Germline-derived CDR1 and CDR2 are SEHNR and FQNEAQ (reference sequence). CDR3 size: 16 residues. CDR3 protein: CASSLAGGGQSYEQYF. The CDR3 DNA reads TGTGCCAGCAGCTTAGCCGGGGGCGGGCAATCCTACGAGCAGTACTTC.

This rearrangement joins TRBV25-1 to TRBJ2-1; 8 bases map to TRBD1. The CDR3 sequence is 15 residues long. Germline-derived CDR1 and CDR2 are MGHDK and SYGVNS. J gave up 5 bases and V 5 bases, and 8 bases lay outside the gene matches. In DNA, the CDR3 is TGTGCCAGCAGTCCAACAGGGGGTTTTGACAATGAGCAGTTCTTC. As protein: CASSPTGGFDNEQFF.

The chain carries TRBV7-8 and TRBJ1-5, with 7 bases lining up with TRBD1. The germline V gene has CDR1 SGHVS and CDR2 FQNEAQ. The CDR3 has 15 amino acids. V was clipped by 1 base and J by 4 bases; unmatched bases: 4. CDR3: CASSLVGTVNQPQHF. CDR3 DNA sequence: TGTGCCAGCAGCTTAGTAGGGACAGTAAATCAGCCCCAGCATTTT.

J is TRBJ2-1 and V is TRBV14; D might be TRBD2 (6 bases). This CDR3 has 16 residues. Germline assignment: CDR1 SGHDN and CDR2 FVKESK. Trimming pared 0 bases from V and 4 bases from J, leaving 13 bases between. The CDR3 DNA is TGTGCCAGCAGCCAAGAACTAGCTCCCCCTTACAATGAGCAGTTCTTC. It codes for CASSQELAPPYNEQFF.

The genes are TRBV6-5 and TRBJ2-2; no clear D gene. This CDR3 is built from 13 residues. CDR1 and CDR2 (germline): MNHEY, SVGAGI. Trimming took off 0 bases at V and 6 bases at J, with 5 bases between the two ends. This CDR3 reads CASSYSIPGELFF. CDR3 sequence (DNA): TGTGCCAGCAGTTACTCGATACCCGGGGAGCTGTTTTTT.

The chain has TRBV6-5 and TRBJ2-7; D is unclear. V was pared by 0 bases and J by 5 bases, with 8 bases between. The V gene's germline CDR1 is MNHEY and CDR2 SVGAGI. The CDR3 contains 13 residues. The CDR3: CASSYSRFDEQYF. The CDR3 DNA is TGTGCCAGCAGTTACTCCAGGTTTGACGAGCAGTACTTC.

The CDR3 DNA reads TGCAGTGCACCGTCCCCCGAGGCTGGCTACACCTTC. Amino acid sequence: CSAPSPEAGYTF. This chain connects TRBV20-1 to TRBJ1-2; no firm D call. Germline CDR1 reads DFQATT; CDR2 reads SNEGSKA (reference sequence). V lost 6 bases and J 7 bases, leaving 15 bases between the germline ends. This CDR3 region has 12 residues.

This chain uses TRBV12-3 or TRBV12-4 with TRBJ2-5, with TRBD1 matching over 8 bases. The CDR3 is made up of 13 amino acids. The J segment lost 5 bases and the V segment lost 8 bases, leaving 7 bases of the junction unmatched. The CDR3 spells CASSQAGGETQYF. CDR3 in DNA: TGTGCCAGCTCCCAGGCAGGGGGCGAGACCCAGTACTTC.

The chain carries TRBV9 and TRBJ2-1, with TRBD2 matching over 9 bases. Unmatched junction bases numbered 6, after V lost 4 bases and J lost 4 bases. The CDR3 sequence is 15 residues long. CDR1 is SGDLS and CDR2 is YYNGEE in the germline V gene. In DNA, the CDR3 is TGTGCCAGCAGCTATGGCGGGGGGGCTTACAATGAGCAGTTCTTC. This gives the protein CASSYGGGAYNEQFF.

The V and J genes are TRBV6-5 and TRBJ2-1; D possibly corresponds to TRBD2 (6 bases). Per germline, CDR1 MNHEY and CDR2 SVGAGI. V lost 2 bases and J 6 bases, leaving 8 bases between the germline ends. The CDR3 loop spans 13 amino acids. In DNA form, the CDR3 reads TGTGCCAGCAGTTACGGCGGGGTCAATGAGCAGTTCTTC. Encoded protein: CASSYGGVNEQFF.

The chain couples TRBV6-5 to TRBJ2-6, with D perhaps matching TRBD1 (6 bases). There are 17 residues in the CDR3. Between the trimmed V and J ends, which lost 2 bases and 0 bases, there was a span of 11 bases. Germline-derived CDR1 and CDR2 are MNHEY and SVGAGI. The CDR3 loop reads CASSYTLQGSGANVLTF. The CDR3 DNA reads TGTGCCAGCAGTTACACTCTACAGGGCTCTGGGGCCAACGTCCTGACTTTC.

V and J are TRBV4-1 and TRBJ2-7, with D possibly called TRBD1 or TRBD2 (5 bases each). The CDR3 has 14 residues. Trimming cost V 4 bases and J 6 bases, with 16 bases left between them. The germline V gene encodes CDR1 MGHRA and CDR2 YSYEKL. The chain's CDR3 is CASSPGTQTGEQYF. The CDR3 region has the DNA TGCGCCAGCAGCCCGGGGACCCAGACCGGCGAGCAGTACTTC.

The chain has TRBV20-1 and TRBJ2-7; D unresolved. Germline V gene lookup returns CDR1 DFQATT and CDR2 SNEGSKA (reference sequence). V lost 6 bases, J lost 0 bases, and 12 bases lay in between. The CDR3 extends over 13 amino acids. The CDR3 DNA reads TGCAGTGCCGCCCCCCCAAGCTCCTACGAGCAGTACTTC. Its translation: CSAAPPSSYEQYF.

CDR3: CASSSLLSGEETQYF. CDR3 nucleotide sequence: TGCGCCAGCAGCTCCCTGTTATCGGGGGAAGAGACCCAGTACTTC. The chain has TRBV5-1 and TRBJ2-5; a weak D match, TRBD2 (6 bases). The CDR3 runs to 15 residues. V lost 3 bases and J 3 bases, leaving 15 bases between the germline ends. The V gene's germline CDR1 is SGHRS and CDR2 YFSETQ.

This clonotype is a singleton in its sample. The chain links TRBV6-5 to TRBJ2-5, with 7 nucleotides matching TRBD2. In germline, CDR1 is MNHEY, CDR2 SVGAGI. The CDR3 covers 9 residues. V lost 11 bases to trimming and J lost 10 bases; unmatched junction nucleotides: 4. In DNA form, the CDR3 reads TGTGCCGTTGGGGGGGGCCAGTACTTC. Translation: CAVGGGQYF.

The chain carries TRBV6-2 or TRBV6-3 and TRBJ2-4; 12 nucleotides match TRBD1. After removal of 5 bases from V and 2 bases from J, the junction contained 10 bases not matched to a gene. Germline-derived CDR1 and CDR2 are MNHEY and SVGEGT. The CDR3 runs 18 residues. CDR3 amino acids: CASSIRDRGLASKNIQYF. CDR3 DNA: TGTGCCAGCAGTATCCGGGACAGGGGGCTGGCATCCAAAAACATTCAGTACTTC.

The rearrangement joins TRBV20-1 to TRBJ2-1; D possibly uses TRBD1 or TRBD2 (5 bases each). Trimming stripped 5 bases from V and 4 bases from J, with 15 bases between. CDR1 and CDR2 from the germline V gene are DFQATT and SNEGSKA (reference sequence). The CDR3 has 14 residues. CDR3 sequence: CSAPGTEGYNEQFF. The CDR3 nucleotides are TGCAGTGCTCCCGGGACCGAGGGATACAATGAGCAGTTCTTC.

The chain employs TRBV25-1 and TRBJ2-5; D is undetermined. Germline V CDR1 and CDR2: MGHDK, SYGVNS. The V end was cut by 4 bases, the J end by 2 bases, with 8 bases between. This CDR3 is 13 amino acids long. CDR3 coding DNA: TGTGCCAGCAGTGGCACAGCTCAAGAGACCCAGTACTTC. Amino acid sequence: CASSGTAQETQYF.

The table lists this clonotype with a count of one. The chain carries TRBV4-1 and TRBJ1-1, with a weak D call TRBD1 (5 bases). Germline V CDR1 and CDR2: MGHRA, YSYEKL. The CDR3 loop spans 15 amino acids. Trimming cost V 0 bases and J 0 bases, with 8 bases left between them. CDR3 protein: CASSQDPGMNTEAFF. The DNA for the CDR3 is TGCGCCAGCAGCCAAGACCCAGGGATGAACACTGAAGCTTTCTTT.

This clonotype turned up a few times. CDR3: CASSLFGANVLTF. Written as DNA, the CDR3 is TGTGCCAGCAGCTTGTTTGGGGCCAACGTCCTGACTTTC. This chain joins TRBV5-4 and TRBJ2-6; D is unresolved. V was cut by 1 base and J by 3 bases, with 2 bases left in between. Germline V gene data show CDR1 as SGHNT and CDR2 as YYREEE (reference sequence). The CDR3 consists of 13 residues.